What follows is one TCR beta chain and its context. Germline V gene data show CDR1 as GTSNPN and CDR2 as SVGIG (reference sequence). Trimming took 1 base from V and 3 from J, leaving 7 bases between them. There are 12 residues in the CDR3. The source of the sample is a study of control samples from healthy donors and cancer patients. The assay was immunoSEQ multiplex PCR, and TCRdb's table has in-frame clones only and misses some. The sample has tens of thousands of clones; around 97% are singletons. This chain uses TRBV30 with TRBJ2-7; unclear D gene. The origin of this receptor is a woman aged 25 to 39 in good health. Material: blood. The CDR3 DNA follows: TGTGCCTGGAGTGGGACCCTCTACGAGCAGTACTTC. Its translation is CAWSGTLYEQYF.